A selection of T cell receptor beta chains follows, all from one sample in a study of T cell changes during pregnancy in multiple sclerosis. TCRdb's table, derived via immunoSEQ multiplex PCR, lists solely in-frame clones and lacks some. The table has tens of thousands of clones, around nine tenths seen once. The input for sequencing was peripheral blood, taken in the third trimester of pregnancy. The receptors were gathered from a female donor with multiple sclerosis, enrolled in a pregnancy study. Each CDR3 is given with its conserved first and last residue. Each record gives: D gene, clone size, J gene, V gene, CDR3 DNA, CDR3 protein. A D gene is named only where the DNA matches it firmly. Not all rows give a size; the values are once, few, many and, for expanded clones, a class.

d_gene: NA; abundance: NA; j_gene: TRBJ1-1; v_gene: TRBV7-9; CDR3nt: TGTGCCAGCAGCCTGGTAACAGGAGTCTCTGAAGCTTTCTTT; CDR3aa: CASSLVTGVSEAFF
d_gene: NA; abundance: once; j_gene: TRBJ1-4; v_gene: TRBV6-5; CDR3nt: TGTGCCAGCAGTTTTTCCTTCAATGAAAAACTGTTTTTT; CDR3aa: CASSFSFNEKLFF
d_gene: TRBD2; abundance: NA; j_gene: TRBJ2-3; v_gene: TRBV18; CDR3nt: TGTGCCAGCTCACCACCGAGTCAAGCGGGAGAGAGGACGCAGTATTTT; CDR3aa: CASSPPSQAGERTQYF
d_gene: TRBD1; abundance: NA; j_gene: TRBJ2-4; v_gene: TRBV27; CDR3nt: TGTGCCAGCAGTTTGGACAGGTTAAACATTCAGTACTTC; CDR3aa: CASSLDRLNIQYF
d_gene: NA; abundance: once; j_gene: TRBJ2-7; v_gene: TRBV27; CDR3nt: TGTGCCAGCAAAACAGAGTCCAGGCTTGAGCAGTACTTC; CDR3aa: CASKTESRLEQYF
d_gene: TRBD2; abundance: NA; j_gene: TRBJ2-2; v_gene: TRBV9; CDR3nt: TGTGCCAGCAGCGCGGGGACTAGCGGGCGAAAAGGGACCGGGGAGCTGTTTTTT; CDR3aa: CASSAGTSGRKGTGELFF
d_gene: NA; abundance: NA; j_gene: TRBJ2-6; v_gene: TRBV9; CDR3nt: TGTGCCAGCAGCCCTCATAGTGGGGCCAACGTCCTGACTTTC; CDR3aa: CASSPHSGANVLTF
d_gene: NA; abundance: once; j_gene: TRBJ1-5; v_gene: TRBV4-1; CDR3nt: TGCGCCAGCAGCCAAGTAAGCAGCAATCAGCCCCAGCATTTT; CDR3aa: CASSQVSSNQPQHF
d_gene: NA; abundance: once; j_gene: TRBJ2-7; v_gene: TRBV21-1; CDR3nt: TGTGCCAGCAGCCCCCCCCGGGACAGGTTTTCCTACGAGCAGTACTTC; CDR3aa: CASSPPRDRFSYEQYF
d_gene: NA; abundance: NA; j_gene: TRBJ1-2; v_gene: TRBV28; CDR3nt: TGTGCCAGCACCGTAGCCGGGGACACCTCATCAGTCTACGGCTACACCTTC; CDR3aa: CASTVAGDTSSVYGYTF
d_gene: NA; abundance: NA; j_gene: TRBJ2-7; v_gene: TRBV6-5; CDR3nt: TGTGCCAGCAGTTACTCACATAGGGTGGAGGACTACGAGCAGTACTTC; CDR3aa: CASSYSHRVEDYEQYF
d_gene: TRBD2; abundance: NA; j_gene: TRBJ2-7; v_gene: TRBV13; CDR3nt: TGTGCCAGCAGCTTAATGGGCGGGAGGAAATCCTACGAGCAGTACTTC; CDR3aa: CASSLMGGRKSYEQYF
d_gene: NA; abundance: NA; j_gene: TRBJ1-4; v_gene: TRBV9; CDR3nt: TGTGCCAGCAGCGTGAATACGGGTGGTGAAAAACTGTTTTTT; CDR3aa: CASSVNTGGEKLFF
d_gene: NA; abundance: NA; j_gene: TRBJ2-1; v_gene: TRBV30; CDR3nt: TGTGCCTGGAAGAACAGTTACAATGAGCAGTTCTTC; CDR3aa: CAWKNSYNEQFF
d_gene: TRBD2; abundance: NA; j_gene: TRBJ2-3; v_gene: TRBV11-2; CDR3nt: TGTGCCAGCAGCTTAATACTAGCGGGAGTGGCAGATACGCAGTATTTT; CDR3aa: CASSLILAGVADTQYF
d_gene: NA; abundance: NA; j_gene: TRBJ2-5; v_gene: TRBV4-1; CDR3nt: TGCGCCAGCAGCCAAGGGCCAAACCCACAAGAGACCCAGTACTTC; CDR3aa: CASSQGPNPQETQYF
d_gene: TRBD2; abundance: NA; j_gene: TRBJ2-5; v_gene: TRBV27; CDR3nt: TGTGCCAGCAGTTTGTTGGGGTCCCCTAGCGGGAGGGCCGGGGAGACCCAGTACTTC; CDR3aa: CASSLLGSPSGRAGETQYF
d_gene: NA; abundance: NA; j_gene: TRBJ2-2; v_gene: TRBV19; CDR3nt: TGTGCCAGTAGCACGGACACCGGGGAGCTGTTTTTT; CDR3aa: CASSTDTGELFF
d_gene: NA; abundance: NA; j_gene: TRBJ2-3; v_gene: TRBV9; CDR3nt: TGTGCCAGCAGCGTGGCAGGGCACCCGGATACGCAGTATTTT; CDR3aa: CASSVAGHPDTQYF
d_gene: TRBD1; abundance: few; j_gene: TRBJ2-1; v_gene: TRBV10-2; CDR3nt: TGCGCCAGCCTGACAGGGATGAACAATGAGCAGTTCTTC; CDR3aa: CASLTGMNNEQFF
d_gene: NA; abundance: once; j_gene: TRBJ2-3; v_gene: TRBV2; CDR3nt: TGTGCCAGCAGGGACAGTATAATGGATACGCAGTATTTT; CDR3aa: CASRDSIMDTQYF
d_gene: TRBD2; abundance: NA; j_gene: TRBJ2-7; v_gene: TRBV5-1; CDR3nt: TGCGCCAGCAGCTTGGGCGGGAGGAATTTGGGCTACGAGCAGTACTTC; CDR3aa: CASSLGGRNLGYEQYF
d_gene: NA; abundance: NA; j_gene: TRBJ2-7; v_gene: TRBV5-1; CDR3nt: TGCGCCAGCAGCCGGGACTCGTACGAGCAGTACTTC; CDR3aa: CASSRDSYEQYF
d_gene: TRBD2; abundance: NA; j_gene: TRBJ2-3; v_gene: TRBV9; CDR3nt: TGTGCCAGCAGCGTCACTAGCGGAAGCACAGATACGCAGTATTTT; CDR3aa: CASSVTSGSTDTQYF
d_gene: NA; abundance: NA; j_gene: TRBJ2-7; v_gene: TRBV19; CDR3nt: TGTGCCAGTAGTACCTGGCGGGACAGCCGCTCCTACGAGCAGTACTTC; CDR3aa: CASSTWRDSRSYEQYF
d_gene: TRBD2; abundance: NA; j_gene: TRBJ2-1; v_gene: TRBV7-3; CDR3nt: TGTGCCAGCAGCCCAACCCCGGGACTAGCGGGAGCTAGCAATGAGCAGTTCTTC; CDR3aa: CASSPTPGLAGASNEQFF
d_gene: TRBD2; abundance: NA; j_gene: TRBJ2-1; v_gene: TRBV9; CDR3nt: TGTGCCAGCAGCGAAAGACTAGCGGGTTACAATGAGCAGTTCTTC; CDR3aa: CASSERLAGYNEQFF
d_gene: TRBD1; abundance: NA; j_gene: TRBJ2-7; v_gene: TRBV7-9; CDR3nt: TGTGCCAGCAGCTTGACAGGGTCGGGCGAGCAGTACTTC; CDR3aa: CASSLTGSGEQYF
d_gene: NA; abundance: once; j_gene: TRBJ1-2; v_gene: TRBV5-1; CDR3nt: TGCGCCAGCAGCTTGGGAGGAACTAACTATGGCTACACCTTC; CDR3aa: CASSLGGTNYGYTF
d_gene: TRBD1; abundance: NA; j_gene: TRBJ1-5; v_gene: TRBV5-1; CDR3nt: TGCGCCAGCAGCCCGGGAACAGGGGAACCCCCTTACAATCAGCCCCAGCATTTT; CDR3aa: CASSPGTGEPPYNQPQHF
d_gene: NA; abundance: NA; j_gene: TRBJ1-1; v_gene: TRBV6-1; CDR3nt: TGTGCCAGCAGGTCGGGAGGGGACACTGAAGCTTTCTTT; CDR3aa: CASRSGGDTEAFF